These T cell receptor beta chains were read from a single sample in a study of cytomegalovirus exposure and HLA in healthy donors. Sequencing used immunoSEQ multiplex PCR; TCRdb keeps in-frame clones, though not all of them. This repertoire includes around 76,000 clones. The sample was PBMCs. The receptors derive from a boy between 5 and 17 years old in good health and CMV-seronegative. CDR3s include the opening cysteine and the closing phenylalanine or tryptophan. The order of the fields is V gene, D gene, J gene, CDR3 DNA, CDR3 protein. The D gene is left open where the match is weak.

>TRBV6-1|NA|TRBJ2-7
TGTGCCGCGGCGGGGCAGGGCGGACGATACGAGCAGTACTTC
CAAAGQGGRYEQYF
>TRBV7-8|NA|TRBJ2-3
TGTGCCAGCAGCCAGACGCCCGGTGGGGCACCAGATACGCAGTATTTT
CASSQTPGGAPDTQYF
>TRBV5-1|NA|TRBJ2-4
TGCGCCAGCAGCTCCAATCAGGGGTTAAATCATATCATTCAGTACTTC
CASSSNQGLNHIIQYF
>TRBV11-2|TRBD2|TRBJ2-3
TGTGCCAGCAGCGTGCGGTCGGGGACTAGGTTCACAGATACGCAGTATTTT
CASSVRSGTRFTDTQYF
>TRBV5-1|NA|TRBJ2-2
TGCGCCAGCAGCTTGGACCCAGCGATGAACACCGGGGAGCTGTTTTTT
CASSLDPAMNTGELFF
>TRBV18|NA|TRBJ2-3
TGTGCCAGCTCACCACCGAGTTTGGCAGATACGCAGTATTTT
CASSPPSLADTQYF
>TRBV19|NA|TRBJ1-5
TGTGCCAGTAGTATAGGAGCGGGCTCTTCCAATCAGCCCCAGCATTTT
CASSIGAGSSNQPQHF
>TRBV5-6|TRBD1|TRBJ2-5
TGTGCCAGCAGCCCAGGGGGACAAGAGACCCAGTACTTC
CASSPGGQETQYF
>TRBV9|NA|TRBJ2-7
TGTGCCAGCAGCGTAGACACGTCAAGCTCCTACGAGCAGTACTTC
CASSVDTSSSYEQYF
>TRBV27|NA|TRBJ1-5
TGTGCCAGCAGTTTATCGGGGGGTTTGGGCAATCAGCCCCAGCATTTT
CASSLSGGLGNQPQHF
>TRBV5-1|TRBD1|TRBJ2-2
TGCGCCAGCAGCTACGAAACAGGGGCGGACACCGGGGAGCTGTTTTTT
CASSYETGADTGELFF
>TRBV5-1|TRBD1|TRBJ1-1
TGCGCCAGCAGCCCCGGACAGGGTGGGACTGAAGCTTTCTTT
CASSPGQGGTEAFF
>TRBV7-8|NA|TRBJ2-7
TGTGCCAGCAGCTTCAGGGGGGCCTACGAGCAGTACTTC
CASSFRGAYEQYF
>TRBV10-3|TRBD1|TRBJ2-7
TGTGCCATCAGTGAGGGGACAGGGGATAAAATCTACGAGCAGTACTTC
CAISEGTGDKIYEQYF
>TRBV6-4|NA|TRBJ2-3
TGTGCCAGCAGTGCAGGGCAGGGTCAAACAGATACGCAGTATTTT
CASSAGQGQTDTQYF
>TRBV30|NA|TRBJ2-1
TGTGCCTGGAGTGTCAGGACAGGGACTAACAATGAGCAGTTCTTC
CAWSVRTGTNNEQFF
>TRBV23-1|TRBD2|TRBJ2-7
TGCGCCAGCAGTCGGACTAGCGGGAGCTACGAGCAGTACTTC
CASSRTSGSYEQYF
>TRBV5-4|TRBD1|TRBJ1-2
TGTGCCAGCAGCCGAGGGACAGGGAGCGGGGGCTACACCTTC
CASSRGTGSGGYTF
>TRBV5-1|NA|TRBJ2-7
TGCGCCAGCAGCTTGGTTGGTAGCGGAGCACCCTACGAGCAGTACTTC
CASSLVGSGAPYEQYF
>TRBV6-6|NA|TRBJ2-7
TGTGCCTCGGGAGACTACGAGCAGTACTTC
CASGDYEQYF
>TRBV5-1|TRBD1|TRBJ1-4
TGCGCCAGCAGCCCGCTCGGAGGGACAGGGGGCTTCTTTTTT
CASSPLGGTGGFFF
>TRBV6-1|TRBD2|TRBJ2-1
TGTGCCAGCAGTGAACGGCTAGCGGGGGGTGGTAATGAGCAGTTCTTC
CASSERLAGGGNEQFF
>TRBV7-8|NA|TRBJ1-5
TGTGCCAGCAGCTCGACAGGTGTGAATAATCAGCCCCAGCATTTT
CASSSTGVNNQPQHF
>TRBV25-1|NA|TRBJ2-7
TGTGCCAGCAGTGGCCAGGGGGGACTCCCCGAGCAGTACTTC
CASSGQGGLPEQYF
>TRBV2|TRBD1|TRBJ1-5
TGTGCCAGCAGTAAAGACGGGGACAGGGGTCAGCCCCAGCATTTT
CASSKDGDRGQPQHF
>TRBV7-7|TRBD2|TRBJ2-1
TGTGCCAGCAGCTTAGGGACTAGCGTCACGAATGAGCAGTTCTTC
CASSLGTSVTNEQFF
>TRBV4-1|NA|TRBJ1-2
TGCGCCAGCAGCCAAGCCCCGACAGTAAACTATGGCTACACCTTC
CASSQAPTVNYGYTF
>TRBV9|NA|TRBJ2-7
TGTGCCAGCAGCGTAGATTCAGGGGTCTACGAGCAGTACTTC
CASSVDSGVYEQYF
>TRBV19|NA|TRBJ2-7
TGTGCCAGTAGTATTGGGTTCGGGGACACCTACGAGCAGTACTTC
CASSIGFGDTYEQYF
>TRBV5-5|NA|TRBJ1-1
TGTGCCAGCAGCGGGATCGCGGGGACCGGTATGAACACTGAAGCTTTCTTT
CASSGIAGTGMNTEAFF
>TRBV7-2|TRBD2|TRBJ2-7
TGTGCCAGCAGCTTGGGGGGAGGCGCGGGGGGTTACGAGCAGTACTTC
CASSLGGGAGGYEQYF